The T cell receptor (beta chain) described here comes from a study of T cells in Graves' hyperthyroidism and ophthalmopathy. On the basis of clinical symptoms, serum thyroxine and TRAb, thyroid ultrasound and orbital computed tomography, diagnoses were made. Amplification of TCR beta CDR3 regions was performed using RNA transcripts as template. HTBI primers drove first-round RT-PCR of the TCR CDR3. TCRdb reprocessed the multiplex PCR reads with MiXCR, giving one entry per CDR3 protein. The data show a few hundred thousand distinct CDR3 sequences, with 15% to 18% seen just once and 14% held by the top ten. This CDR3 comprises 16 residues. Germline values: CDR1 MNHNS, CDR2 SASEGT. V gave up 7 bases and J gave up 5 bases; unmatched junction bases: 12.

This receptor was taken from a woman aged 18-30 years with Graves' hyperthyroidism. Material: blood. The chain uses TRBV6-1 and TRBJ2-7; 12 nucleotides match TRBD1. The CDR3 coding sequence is TGTGCCAGCATCAAAGAAACCGGGACAGGGGGCCACGAGCAGTACTTC. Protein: CASIKETGTGGHEQYF.